The 16 T cell receptor beta chains below all came from one sample that was sequenced in a study of shared clonotypes between healthy human individuals. Assay used: immunoSEQ multiplex PCR; TCRdb lists only in-frame clones, some missing. The sample carries approximately 2.1 million clones, more than 85% recorded once. Sequenced: naive CD4+ T cells from PBMCs. Subset indicated: CD45RA+ positively selected. The receptors derive from a man aged 18-30 years in good health. Some clones in this sample may be carry-over from other donors' samples.

This clone came up once. The chain's CDR3 is CASGTHTGELFF. The CDR3 bases are TGTGCCAGTGGAACTCACACCGGGGAGCTGTTTTTT. This chain joins TRBV2 and TRBJ2-2; D gene ambiguous. The V and J ends lost 9 bases and 3 bases respectively, with 8 bases between them. The V gene's germline CDR1 is SNHLY and CDR2 FYNNEI. This CDR3 is built from 12 residues.

The chain recombines TRBV6-1 with TRBJ1-1, with D possibly TRBD1 on 6 matching bases. Trimming took 4 bases from V and 6 from J, leaving 12 bases between them. Germline V gene data show CDR1 as MNHNS and CDR2 as SASEGT. This CDR3 has 13 amino acids. DNA for the CDR3: TGTGCCAGCAGTGTACAGGGTAATGCTGAAGCTTTCTTT. Its translation is CASSVQGNAEAFF.

This chain joins TRBV15 and TRBJ2-1, with 9 bases lining up with TRBD1. The CDR3 has 15 residues. Germline V gives CDR1 LNHNV, CDR2 YYDKDF (reference sequence). Germline trimming cut 5 bases from V and 9 bases from J; bases unmatched to any gene: 11. The CDR3 spells CATSVRDRELSEQFF. The CDR3 bases are TGTGCCACCAGCGTCCGGGACAGGGAATTAAGTGAGCAGTTCTTC. Full variable domain (rest looked up from reference TRBV15 and TRBJ2-1): DAMVIQNPRYQVTQFGKPVTLSCSQTLNHNVMYWYQQKSSQAPKLLFHYYDKDFNNEADTPDNFQSRRPNTSFCFLDIRSPGLGDTAMYLCATSVRDRELSEQFFGPGTRLTVL.

The CDR3: CASSHAGEGYEQYF. CDR3 DNA: TGTGCCAGCAGCCATGCGGGAGAAGGCTACGAGCAGTACTTC. J is TRBJ2-7 and V is TRBV4-2; 7 bases line up with TRBD2. V trimming: 3 bases; J trimming: 3 bases; junction bases outside the gene matches: 5. The CDR3 is made up of 14 amino acids. Germline values: CDR1 LGHNA, CDR2 YNFKEQ.

This clone was seen more than once but under ten times. The chain uses TRBV29-1 and TRBJ1-1, with D perhaps matching TRBD1 (5 bases). This CDR3 has 14 residues. V lost 5 bases and J 0 bases, leaving 13 bases between the germline ends. CDR1 and CDR2 (germline): SQVTM, ANQGSEA. CDR3 protein: CSVYRRPMNTEAFF. CDR3 nucleotides: TGCAGCGTTTACAGGCGGCCCATGAACACTGAAGCTTTCTTT.

The rearrangement links TRBV21-1 to TRBJ1-4. TRBV21-1 is labeled a pseudogene. The CDR3 extends over 15 amino acids. The chain's CDR3 is CASSKGWEGREKLFF. Here the CDR3 DNA reads TGTGCCAGCAGCAAAGGTTGGGAGGGTCGTGAAAAACTGTTTTTT.

This chain connects TRBV5-4 to TRBJ2-6, with no clear D. Per germline, CDR1 SGHNT and CDR2 YYREEE (reference sequence). Trimming pared 2 bases from V and 0 bases from J, leaving 9 bases between. This CDR3 has 16 residues. The CDR3 coding sequence is TGTGCCAGCAGCTTCTTTTTAGTCTCTGGGGCCAACGTCCTGACTTTC. Protein: CASSFFLVSGANVLTF.

The chain combines TRBV28 with TRBJ2-1; D unresolved. With 8 bases removed from V and 4 bases from J, the gap between germline ends came to 6 bases. CDR3 size: 11 residues. Germline CDR1 MDHEN, CDR2 SYDVKM. The CDR3 loop reads CASDGYNEQFF. The CDR3, as DNA: TGTGCCAGCGACGGTTACAATGAGCAGTTCTTC.

CDR3 DNA sequence: TGTGCCAGCAGCTGGGACAGCAACTATGGCTACACCTTC. Protein: CASSWDSNYGYTF. V gene TRBV11-2 combines with J gene TRBJ1-2; 7 positions match TRBD1. Per the germline V gene, CDR1 is SGHAT and CDR2 is FQNNGV. CDR3 length: 13 residues. V gave up 4 bases and J gave up 2 bases; unmatched junction bases: 1.

The chain recombines TRBV7-8 with TRBJ2-3; 7 bases are shared with TRBD2. This CDR3 is 17 amino acids long. V dropped 1 base and J dropped 2; count of bases not matched to a gene: 9. The V gene's germline CDR1 is SGHVS and CDR2 FQNEAQ. CDR3 loop: CASSLVGREVDTDTQYF. Here the CDR3 DNA reads TGTGCCAGCAGCTTAGTGGGACGGGAGGTGGACACAGATACGCAGTATTTT. Full variable domain (remainder filled in from reference TRBV7-8 and TRBJ2-3): GAGVSQSPRYKVAKRGQDVALRCDPISGHVSLFWYQQALGQGPEFLTYFQNEAQLDKSGLPSDRFFAERPEGSVSTLKIQRTQQEDSAVYLCASSLVGREVDTDTQYFGPGTRLTVL.

As for this clone: Different DNA sequences within this sample yield the same CDR3. The chain recombines TRBV7-2 with TRBJ2-7, with TRBD2 matching 10 bases. The J segment lost 3 bases and the V segment lost 4 bases, leaving 3 bases of the junction unmatched. The length of the CDR3 is 14 residues. Germline V gives CDR1 SGHTA, CDR2 FQGNSA. CDR3 in amino acids: CASSSGLAYYEQYF. The DNA of the CDR3 is TGTGCCAGCAGCTCGGGACTAGCGTACTACGAGCAGTACTTC.

V and J are TRBV5-4 and TRBJ2-7, with TRBD1 identical over 10 bases. With V trimmed by 1 base and J by 5 bases, 6 bases remained unmatched. CDR3 size: 15 residues. CDR1 SGHNT and CDR2 YYREEE come from the germline V gene (reference sequence). CDR3 protein: CASSLSRDRGHEQYF. The CDR3, as DNA: TGTGCCAGCAGCTTGAGCCGGGACAGGGGCCACGAGCAGTACTTC. Complete variable domain (other parts from reference TRBV5-4 and TRBJ2-7): ETGVTQSPTHLIKTRGQQVTLRCSSQSGHNTVSWYQQALGQGPQFIFQYYREEENGRGNFPPRFSGLQFPNYSSELNVNALELDDSALYLCASSLSRDRGHEQYFGPGTRLTVT.

The chain employs TRBV7-2 and TRBJ2-4, with 7 bases matching TRBD2. The ends lost 3 bases at V and 8 bases at J; junction bases unmatched: 7. CDR3 length: 14 residues. Germline loops: CDR1 SGHTA, CDR2 FQGNSA. The chain's CDR3 is CASSFQLRGDIQYF. In DNA, the CDR3 is TGTGCCAGCAGCTTCCAACTTCGGGGGGACATTCAGTACTTC. The full variable domain, completed using reference TRBV7-2 and TRBJ2-4, is GAGVSQSPSNKVTEKGKDVELRCDPISGHTALYWYRQSLGQGLEFLIYFQGNSAPDKSGLPSDRFSAERTGGSVSTLTIQRTQQEDSAVYLCASSFQLRGDIQYFGAGTRLSVL.

The chain recombines TRBV2 with TRBJ1-2; D is undetermined. V was shortened by 6 bases and J by 2 bases, with 10 bases between the two germline ends. Germline V CDR1 and CDR2: SNHLY, FYNNEI. This CDR3 comprises 13 residues. As DNA, the CDR3 is TGTGCCAGCAGGGAGGTCGTCAACTATGGCTACACCTTC. Amino acid sequence: CASREVVNYGYTF.

J is TRBJ1-4 and V is TRBV28, with D possibly being TRBD1 (6 bases). V lost 8 bases and J 8 bases, leaving 21 bases between the germline ends. There are 15 residues in the CDR3. Germline CDR1 MDHEN, CDR2 SYDVKM. The CDR3 nucleotides are TGTGCCAGCGGATGGTCCGGGACAACCGGGGAAAAACTGTTTTTT. Protein: CASGWSGTTGEKLFF.

The V and J genes are TRBV28 and TRBJ2-7; 10 bases agree with TRBD1. With 5 bases clipped from V and 5 bases from J, the junction kept 9 bases outside the gene matches. The CDR3 contains 15 residues. Per the germline V gene, CDR1 is MDHEN and CDR2 is SYDVKM. CDR3 sequence: CASSPYRQGAHEQYF. DNA of the CDR3: TGTGCCAGCAGTCCCTACAGACAGGGGGCTCACGAGCAGTACTTC. Full variable domain (outside the CDR3, taken from reference TRBV28 and TRBJ2-7): DVKVTQSSRYLVKRTGEKVFLECVQDMDHENMFWYRQDPGLGLRLIYFSYDVKMKEKGDIPEGYSVSREKKERFSLILESASTNQTSMYLCASSPYRQGAHEQYFGPGTRLTVT.